The 30 T cell receptor beta chains in this list originate from one sample, sequenced in a study of blood T cell repertoires in COVID-19. The method was immunoSEQ multiplex PCR; TCRdb's version includes in-frame clones alone and lacks a portion of them. The sample records 110,000 to 150,000 clones, 65% to 90% being singletons. Sequenced material: peripheral blood. These receptor sequences come from a human donor in a cohort sampled during active COVID-19.

This clone occurred once. The chain is built from TRBV6-5 and TRBJ1-2; 8 bases fit TRBD1. J was trimmed by 4 bases and V by 4 bases; bases with no gene match: 5. The CDR3 contains 14 residues. Germline V gives CDR1 MNHEY, CDR2 SVGAGI. The CDR3 coding sequence is TGTGCCAGCAGTTTGGGACAGGTTGGCTATGGCTACACCTTC. It is translated as CASSLGQVGYGYTF.

V and J are TRBV11-2 and TRBJ1-2; D may be TRBD1 (5 bases). CDR1 is SGHAT, CDR2 FQNNGV, per germline. With 2 bases removed from V and 1 base from J, the gap between germline ends came to 17 bases. This CDR3 has 17 residues. The chain's CDR3 is CASSLLPRVRGNYGYTF. The CDR3 coding sequence is TGTGCCAGCAGCTTATTACCCCGGGTTAGGGGTAACTATGGCTACACCTTC.

The chain employs TRBV24-1 and TRBJ2-7, with 9 bases that match TRBD1. Losses at the gene ends were 2 bases for V and 3 bases for J; bases not matched to a gene: 7. CDR1 is KGHDR, CDR2 SFDVKD, per germline. CDR3 length equals 16 residues. DNA for the CDR3: TGTGCCACCAGTGATTCCCGACAGGGGGGTTTCTACGAGCAGTACTTC. It translates to CATSDSRQGGFYEQYF.

V is TRBV9 and J is TRBJ2-5; D might be TRBD1 (6 bases). The V end lost 1 base, the J end lost 4 bases, and 14 bases lay between the germline ends. The germline V gene encodes CDR1 SGDLS and CDR2 YYNGEE. The CDR3 is 15 residues long. For the CDR3, the DNA is TGTGCCAGCAGCGTACAGCGAGGGGGTGGAGAGACCCAGTACTTC. Translation gives CASSVQRGGGETQYF.

In this sample, this clone turned up once. The chain is built from TRBV20-1 and TRBJ2-7; 12 positions agree with TRBD2. From germline, CDR1 is DFQATT and CDR2 SNEGSKA (reference sequence). The V segment lost 3 bases and the J segment 6 bases; nucleotides outside the gene matches: 6. The CDR3 runs to 14 residues. For the CDR3, the DNA is TGCAGTGCTAGTAAGACTAGCGGGAGTGGCGAGCAGTACTTC. Residues: CSASKTSGSGEQYF.

The chain carries TRBV24-1 and TRBJ2-1; 8 positions match TRBD1. Trimming cost V 5 bases and J 0 bases; bases outside gene matches: 5. Germline CDR1 and CDR2: KGHDR and SFDVKD. The CDR3 spans 16 residues. CDR3 residues: CATSGDDRGSYNEQFF. The DNA of the CDR3 is TGTGCCACCAGTGGCGATGACAGGGGCTCCTACAATGAGCAGTTCTTC.

The gene calls are TRBV28 and TRBJ2-6; weak D call: TRBD2 (5 bases). CDR1 and CDR2 (germline): MDHEN, SYDVKM. The CDR3 totals 16 residues. V was trimmed by 5 bases and J by 0 bases, leaving 11 bases between them. In DNA, the CDR3 is TGTGCCAGCAGTAGGACTGTGGGCTCTGGGGCCAACGTCCTGACTTTC. Residues: CASSRTVGSGANVLTF.

V and J are TRBV24-1 and TRBJ2-4; D may be TRBD2 (5 bases). The CDR3 length is 17 residues. CDR1 and CDR2 (germline): KGHDR, SFDVKD. Trimming took 2 bases from V and 1 from J, leaving 14 bases between them. In DNA, the CDR3 is TGTGCCACCAGTGATTCGAACGGGCGGGTGGCCAAAAACATTCAGTACTTC. Translation: CATSDSNGRVAKNIQYF.

The V call is TRBV7-2, the J call TRBJ2-7, with a weak D call TRBD1 (6 bases). Trimming took off 7 bases at V and 6 bases at J, with 16 bases between the two ends. Per germline, CDR1 SGHTA and CDR2 FQGNSA. The CDR3 is 13 amino acids. The CDR3 here is CASTAGVRSEQYF. Here the CDR3 DNA reads TGTGCCAGCACGGCAGGGGTAAGAAGCGAGCAGTACTTC. Looking up the rest from reference TRBV7-2 and TRBJ2-7 gives the full variable domain: GAGVSQSPSNKVTEKGKDVELRCDPISGHTALYWYRQSLGQGLEFLIYFQGNSAPDKSGLPSDRFSAERTGGSVSTLTIQRTQQEDSAVYLCASTAGVRSEQYFGPGTRLTVT.

The chain recombines TRBV3-1 (or the pseudogene TRBV3-2) with TRBJ2-7; TRBD1 matches at 7 bases. V was clipped by 0 bases and J by 0 bases; unmatched bases: 5. This CDR3 has 16 amino acids. Germline V lookup: CDR1 LGHDT, CDR2 YNNKEL (reference sequence). The CDR3 reads CASSQDPDRVSYEQYF. The DNA for the CDR3 is TGTGCCAGCAGCCAAGATCCTGACAGGGTCTCCTACGAGCAGTACTTC.

This chain joins TRBV18 and TRBJ2-7, with 8 bases fitting TRBD2. Germline-derived CDR1 and CDR2 are KGHSH and LQKENI. V shed 3 bases and J 4 bases; nucleotides not matched to a gene: 14. This CDR3 is built from 17 residues. The CDR3, as DNA: TGTGCCAGCTCACCCTACGAGGCGAGCGGGAGAGGATACGAGCAGTACTTC. Its protein product is CASSPYEASGRGYEQYF.

The CDR3 region is CSVPLGGTDTQYF. CDR3 DNA sequence: TGCAGCGTCCCTCTCGGGGGCACAGATACGCAGTATTTT. This chain links TRBV29-1 with TRBJ2-3, with D possibly matching TRBD2 (5 bases). The CDR3 consists of 13 residues. From germline, CDR1 is SQVTM and CDR2 ANQGSEA. V was clipped by 6 bases and J by 1 base, with 11 bases between them.

The V gene is TRBV2, the J gene TRBJ2-7; 9 bases are a match to TRBD1. The V segment lost 5 bases and the J segment 4 bases; nucleotides outside the gene matches: 6. The germline CDR1 and CDR2 sequences are SNHLY and FYNNEI. The CDR3 contains 14 residues. This CDR3 is CASSPGQGSYEQYF. In DNA form, the CDR3 reads TGTGCCAGCAGTCCCGGACAGGGGAGTTACGAGCAGTACTTC.

The chain is built from TRBV9 and TRBJ2-7; D is perhaps TRBD2 (5 bases). This CDR3 spans 15 amino acids. CDR1 is SGDLS and CDR2 is YYNGEE in the germline V gene. Deletions cut 1 base from V and 4 bases from J, with 15 bases between. CDR3 DNA: TGTGCCAGCAGCGTACAGGCCTCCTCGGGGTACGAGCAGTACTTC. It is translated as CASSVQASSGYEQYF.

This clone was picked up one time. The chain combines TRBV6-7 with TRBJ1-4; 8 bases fit TRBD1. TRBV6-7 is designated an ORF whose function remains uncertain. After removal of 5 bases from V and 6 bases from J, the junction contained 11 bases not matched to a gene. The CDR3 loop spans 16 amino acids. CDR3 loop: CASSLEGKQGDEKLFF. The CDR3 DNA is TGTGCCAGCAGTCTCGAGGGGAAACAGGGGGATGAAAAACTGTTTTTT.

This chain links TRBV28 with TRBJ1-3; 9 bases match TRBD1. This CDR3 comprises 15 residues. V lost 8 bases to trimming and J lost 8 bases; unmatched junction nucleotides: 13. Germline CDR1 is MDHEN and CDR2 is SYDVKM. The CDR3 spells CASAQGGQGTDTIYF. The CDR3 nucleotides are TGTGCCAGCGCGCAAGGGGGACAGGGCACGGACACCATATATTTT.

This rearrangement joins TRBV9 to TRBJ2-7; a possible D gene is TRBD1 (6 bases). The CDR3 sequence is 14 residues long. Trimming removed 2 bases from V and 5 bases from J, with 14 bases in between. Germline CDR1 SGDLS, CDR2 YYNGEE. CDR3 amino acids: CASSVGHRDDEQYF. The DNA for the CDR3 is TGTGCCAGCAGCGTCGGGCACAGGGACGACGAGCAGTACTTC.

The chain uses TRBV28 and TRBJ2-1; 11 nucleotides agree with TRBD2. CDR3 length equals 15 residues. Germline CDR1 is MDHEN and CDR2 is SYDVKM. The trim removed 2 bases at V and 6 bases at J, leaving 3 bases unmatched. The CDR3 reads CASSLRLAGRNEQFF. The DNA for the CDR3 is TGTGCCAGCAGTTTACGACTAGCGGGACGCAATGAGCAGTTCTTC.

This chain uses TRBV3-1 (or the pseudogene TRBV3-2) with TRBJ1-6, with D hard to call. Germline values: CDR1 LGHDT, CDR2 YNNKEL (reference sequence). The CDR3 is 12 amino acids. V was shortened by 2 bases and J by 12 bases, with 8 bases between the two germline ends. CDR3 region: CASSQPGLPLHF. Here the CDR3 DNA reads TGTGCCAGCAGCCAACCGGGATTACCCCTCCACTTT.

This clone has only one observation. CDR3 sequence (DNA): TGTGCCAGCAGCGTAGTAGGGAGCTATTCAGACTACACCTTC. As protein: CASSVVGSYSDYTF. This chain joins TRBV9 and TRBJ1-2; no definite D call. The CDR3 runs 14 residues. Trimming removed 0 bases at V and 10 bases at J, with 16 bases between. The V gene's germline CDR1 is SGDLS and CDR2 YYNGEE. The full variable domain, rest sourced from reference TRBV9 and TRBJ1-2, is DSGVTQTPKHLITATGQRVTLRCSPRSGDLSVYWYQQSLDQGLQFLIQYYNGEERAKGNILERFSAQQFPDLHSELNLSSLELGDSALYFCASSVVGSYSDYTFGSGTRLTVV.

The V and J genes are TRBV10-3 and TRBJ1-5; the D gene is possibly TRBD1 (6 bases). Per the germline V gene, CDR1 is ENHRY and CDR2 is SYGVKD. Trimming pared 7 bases from V and 1 base from J, leaving 14 bases between. The CDR3 consists of 15 residues. The CDR3 DNA reads as TGTGCCATCACTGCAACAGGGCCGAGCAATCAGCCCCAGCATTTT. It yields the protein CAITATGPSNQPQHF.

The genes are TRBV28 and TRBJ2-3; the D gene is possibly TRBD2 (5 bases). CDR3 size: 13 residues. The germline CDR1 and CDR2 sequences are MDHEN and SYDVKM. The germline V and J ends were trimmed by 8 bases and 4 bases, with 13 bases remaining between them. The CDR3 is CASQKTGSDTQYF. The CDR3 coding sequence is TGTGCCAGCCAGAAGACGGGGTCAGATACGCAGTATTTT.

The V and J genes are TRBV7-2 and TRBJ2-7, with TRBD2 as a possible D gene (5 bases). The CDR3 sequence is 13 residues long. Germline CDR1 is SGHTA and CDR2 is FQGNSA. The V and J ends lost 4 bases and 5 bases respectively, with 12 bases between them. The CDR3 loop reads CASSSTGSNEQYF. The CDR3 DNA is TGTGCCAGCAGCTCTACGGGATCGAACGAGCAGTACTTC.

The gene calls are TRBV11-2 and TRBJ2-7; TRBD1 might be the D (7 bases). The V gene lost 5 bases and the J gene lost 4 bases, with 21 bases spanning the gap. Germline V gene lookup returns CDR1 SGHAT and CDR2 FQNNGV. The CDR3 loop spans 16 amino acids. In DNA form, the CDR3 reads TGTGCCAGCAGCCGGGGGACAGCCAGATCGGGGTACGAGCAGTACTTC. It codes for CASSRGTARSGYEQYF.

This chain uses TRBV28 with TRBJ2-1, with 12 bases that match TRBD2. Germline V gene sequence: CDR1 MDHEN, CDR2 SYDVKM. V shed 4 bases and J 3 bases; nucleotides not matched to a gene: 13. The CDR3 runs to 19 residues. The CDR3 here is CASSSRLAGAPNNYNEQFF. The DNA of the CDR3 is TGTGCCAGCAGTTCCCGACTAGCGGGAGCCCCAAATAACTACAATGAGCAGTTCTTC.

V and J are TRBV5-5 and TRBJ2-3, with a weak D call TRBD2 (7 bases). The germline V gene has CDR1 SGHKS and CDR2 YYEKEE (reference sequence). Trimming took off 0 bases at V and 2 bases at J, with 13 bases between the two ends. CDR3 size: 16 residues. The CDR3 protein is CASSLGGGVATDTQYF. The CDR3, as DNA: TGTGCCAGCAGCTTGGGAGGGGGGGTGGCCACAGATACGCAGTATTTT.

This clone came up once. The CDR3 is CASSLSQAQETQYF. CDR3 bases: TGTGCCAGCAGTTTGTCGCAGGCTCAAGAGACCCAGTACTTC. J is TRBJ2-5 and V is TRBV28; D uncertain. The CDR3 totals 14 residues. Trimming took 3 bases from V and 2 from J, leaving 10 bases between them. The germline gives CDR1 MDHEN, CDR2 SYDVKM.

CDR3 coding DNA: TGTGCCTGGACAGCACCGGACCCACCACCCCTCCACTTT. It is translated as CAWTAPDPPPLHF. The chain has TRBV19 and TRBJ1-6; TRBD1 might be the D (6 bases). CDR1 LNHDA and CDR2 SQIVND come from the germline V gene (reference sequence). This CDR3 has 13 residues. The V gene lost 11 bases and the J gene lost 11 bases, with 19 bases spanning the gap.

This clone was observed once. The V and J genes are TRBV15 and TRBJ2-1, with 9 bases lining up with TRBD1. The CDR3 totals 16 residues. Germline-derived CDR1 and CDR2 are LNHNV and YYDKDF (reference sequence). V lost 1 base and J lost 4; bases outside the gene matches: 5. CDR3 coding DNA: TGTGCCACCAGCAGAGGGGGGGACAGGGCGTACAATGAGCAGTTCTTC. The encoded protein is CATSRGGDRAYNEQFF. Based on the CDR3 plus reference TRBV15 and TRBJ2-1, the full variable domain is DAMVIQNPRYQVTQFGKPVTLSCSQTLNHNVMYWYQQKSSQAPKLLFHYYDKDFNNEADTPDNFQSRRPNTSFCFLDIRSPGLGDTAMYLCATSRGGDRAYNEQFFGPGTRLTVL.

The count of this clone is one. The J gene is TRBJ1-1, the V gene TRBV28; 8 nucleotides line up with TRBD1. Trimming at V came to 5 bases and at J to 3 bases, leaving 8 bases not matched to a gene. CDR1 is MDHEN, CDR2 SYDVKM, per germline. There are 15 residues in the CDR3. CDR3 residues: CASSSHTGGDTEAFF. As DNA, the CDR3 is TGTGCCAGCAGTAGCCACACAGGGGGGGACACTGAAGCTTTCTTT.